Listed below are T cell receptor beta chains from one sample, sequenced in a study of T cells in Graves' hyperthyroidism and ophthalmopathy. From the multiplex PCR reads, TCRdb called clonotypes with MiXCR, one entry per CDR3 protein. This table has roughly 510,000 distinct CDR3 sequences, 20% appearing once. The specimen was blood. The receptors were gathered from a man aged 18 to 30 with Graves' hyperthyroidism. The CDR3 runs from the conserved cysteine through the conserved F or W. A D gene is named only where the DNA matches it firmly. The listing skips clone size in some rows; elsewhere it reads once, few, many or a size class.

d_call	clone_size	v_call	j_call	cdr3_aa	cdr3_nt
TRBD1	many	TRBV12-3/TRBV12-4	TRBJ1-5	CASSGTVRNQPQHF	TGTGCCAGCAGTGGGACAGTCAGGAATCAGCCCCAGCATTTT
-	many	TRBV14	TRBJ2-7	CASSQEGYEQYF	TGTGCCAGCAGCCAAGAGGGGTACGAGCAGTACTTC
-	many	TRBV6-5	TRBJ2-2	CASSYIGSGELFF	TGTGCCAGCAGTTACATAGGTTCCGGGGAGCTGTTTTTT
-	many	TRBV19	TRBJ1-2	CASSMGGNYGYTF	TGTGCCAGTAGTATGGGCGGCAACTATGGCTACACCTTC
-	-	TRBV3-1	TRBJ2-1	CASSQEGRGDEQFF	TGTGCCAGCAGCCAAGAGGGCAGGGGGGATGAGCAGTTCTTC
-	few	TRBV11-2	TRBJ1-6	CASSLGGTNSPLHF	TGTGCCAGCAGCTTAGGAGGGACTAATTCACCCCTCCACTTT
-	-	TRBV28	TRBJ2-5	CASSLERRWRETQYF	TGTGCCAGCAGTTTGGAGCGTAGGTGGAGAGAGACCCAGTACTTC
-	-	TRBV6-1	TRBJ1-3	CASSEGTYSGNTIYF	TGTGCCAGCAGTGAGGGCACCTACTCTGGAAACACCATATATTTT
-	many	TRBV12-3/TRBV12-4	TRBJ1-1	CASSSIGVNTEAFF	TGTGCCAGCAGTTCCATCGGGGTGAACACTGAAGCTTTCTTT
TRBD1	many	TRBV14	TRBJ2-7	CASSQVNRGPEQYF	TGTGCCAGCAGCCAAGTAAACAGGGGCCCCGAGCAGTACTTC
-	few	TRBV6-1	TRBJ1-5	CASSDRQYSNQPQHF	TGTGCCAGCAGTGATCGTCAGTATAGCAATCAGCCCCAGCATTTT
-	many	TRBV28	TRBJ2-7	CASSLPSDSPYEQYF	TGTGCCAGCAGTTTACCCTCGGACAGTCCCTACGAGCAGTACTTC
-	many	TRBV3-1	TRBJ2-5	CASSQDVEPEETQYF	TGTGCCAGCAGCCAAGACGTGGAACCTGAGGAGACCCAGTACTTC
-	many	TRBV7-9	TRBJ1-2	CASSFKTANYGYTF	TGTGCCAGCAGCTTTAAAACCGCTAACTATGGCTACACCTTC
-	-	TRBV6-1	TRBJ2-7	CASPPIRGALGEQYF	TGTGCCAGCCCACCAATCCGGGGGGCGCTTGGCGAGCAGTACTTC
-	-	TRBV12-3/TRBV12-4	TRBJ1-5	CASSFRWRGYSNQPQHF	TGTGCCAGCAGTTTTCGGTGGAGGGGATATAGCAATCAGCCCCAGCATTTT
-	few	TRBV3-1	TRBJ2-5	CASSQLTGRETQYF	TGTGCCAGCAGCCAATTAACGGGAAGAGAGACCCAGTACTTC
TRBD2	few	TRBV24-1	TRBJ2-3	CATSGQRGFSTDTQYF	TGTGCCACCAGTGGCCAGCGGGGGTTCTCCACAGATACGCAGTATTTT
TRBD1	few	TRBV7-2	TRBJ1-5	CASNPTGGNQPQHF	TGTGCCAGCAACCCGACAGGGGGGAATCAGCCCCAGCATTTT
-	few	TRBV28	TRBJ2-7	CASSLQGKEEQYF	TGTGCCAGCAGTCTACAGGGTAAGGAGGAGCAGTACTTC
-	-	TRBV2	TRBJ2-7	CAGGRSSYEQYF	TGTGCCGGGGGGAGATCCTCCTACGAGCAGTACTTC
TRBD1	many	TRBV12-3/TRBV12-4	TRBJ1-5	CASSVLGTANQPQHF	TGTGCCAGCAGTGTTCTCGGGACAGCTAATCAGCCCCAGCATTTT
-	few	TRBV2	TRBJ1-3	CASTGDTGNTIYF	TGTGCCAGCACCGGAGATACTGGAAACACCATATATTTT
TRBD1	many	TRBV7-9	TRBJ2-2	CASRPVDRGQTGELFF	TGTGCCAGCAGGCCGGTGGACAGGGGACAGACCGGGGAGCTGTTTTTT
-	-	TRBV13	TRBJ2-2	CASRFSTGELFF	TGTGCCAGCAGGTTCTCCACCGGGGAGCTGTTTTTT
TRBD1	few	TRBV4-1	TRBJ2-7	CASSQVRGPYYEQYF	TGCGCCAGCAGCCAAGTGAGGGGGCCATACTACGAGCAGTACTTC
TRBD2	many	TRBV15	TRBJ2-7	CATSRTSGGGYEQYF	TGTGCCACCAGCAGAACTAGCGGGGGGGGCTACGAGCAGTACTTC
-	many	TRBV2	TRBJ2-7	CASSEVADEQYF	TGTGCCAGCAGTGAAGTAGCGGACGAGCAGTACTTC
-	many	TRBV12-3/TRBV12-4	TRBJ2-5	CASRTVSGTQYF	TGTGCCAGCAGGACGGTTTCTGGGACCCAGTACTTC
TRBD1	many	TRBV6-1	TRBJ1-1	CASRLGTGGSEAFF	TGTGCCAGCAGGCTCGGGACAGGGGGCTCTGAAGCTTTCTTT
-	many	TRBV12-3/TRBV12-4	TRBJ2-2	CASSLGSLNTGELFF	TGTGCCAGCAGTTTGGGGTCCCTAAACACCGGGGAGCTGTTTTTT
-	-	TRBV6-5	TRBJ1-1	CASSYSGLREAFF	TGTGCCAGCAGTTACTCGGGTCTCAGGGAAGCTTTCTTT
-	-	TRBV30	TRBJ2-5	CAWSVSVETQYF	TGTGCCTGGAGTGTAAGCGTTGAGACCCAGTACTTC
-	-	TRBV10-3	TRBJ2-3	CATRESSTDTQYF	TGTGCCACCAGGGAGTCGAGCACAGATACGCAGTATTTT
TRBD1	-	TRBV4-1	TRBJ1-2	CASSRGTGNNYGYTF	TGCGCCAGCAGCCGCGGGACAGGGAATAACTATGGCTACACCTTC
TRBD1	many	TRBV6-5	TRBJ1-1	CASSWGQGEAFF	TGTGCCAGCAGTTGGGGACAGGGTGAAGCTTTCTTT
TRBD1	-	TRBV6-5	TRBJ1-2	CASSYSGTGDDYGYTF	TGTGCCAGCAGTTACTCAGGGACAGGGGACGACTATGGCTACACCTTC
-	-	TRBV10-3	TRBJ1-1	CAISEWRTADTEAFF	TGTGCCATCAGTGAGTGGAGGACAGCGGACACTGAAGCTTTCTTT
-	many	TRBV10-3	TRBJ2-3	CAISESDSVSTDTQYF	TGTGCCATCAGTGAGTCGGATAGCGTTAGCACAGATACGCAGTATTTT
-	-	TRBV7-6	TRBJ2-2	CGARGNTGELFF	TGTGGGGCGCGGGGGAACACCGGGGAGCTGTTTTTT
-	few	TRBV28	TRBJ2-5	CASHDVINLETQYF	TGTGCCAGCCATGACGTAATAAACCTAGAGACCCAGTACTTC
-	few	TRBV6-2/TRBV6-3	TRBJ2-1	CASSHMAIYNEQFF	TGTGCCAGCAGCCACATGGCGATTTACAATGAGCAGTTCTTC
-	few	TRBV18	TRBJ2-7	CASSPPGDSYEQYF	TGTGCCAGCTCACCACCAGGGGACTCCTACGAGCAGTACTTC
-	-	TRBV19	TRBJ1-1	CASKKDLDTEAFF	TGTGCCAGTAAAAAGGATTTGGACACTGAAGCTTTCTTT
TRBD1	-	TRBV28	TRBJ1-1	CASSLRTGYAFF	TGTGCCAGCAGTTTAAGGACAGGGTATGCTTTCTTT
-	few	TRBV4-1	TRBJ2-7	CASSQEVRGGYEQYF	TGCGCCAGCAGCCAAGAGGTCAGGGGGGGCTACGAGCAGTACTTC
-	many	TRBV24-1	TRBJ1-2	CATSDLDFNYGYTF	TGTGCCACCAGTGATTTGGACTTTAACTATGGCTACACCTTC
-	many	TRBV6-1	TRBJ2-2	CASSENGAGELFF	TGTGCCAGCAGTGAAAACGGGGCCGGGGAGCTGTTTTTT
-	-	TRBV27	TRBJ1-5	CASSLDPSRNQPQHF	TGTGCCAGCAGTCTCGACCCGAGTCGCAATCAGCCCCAGCATTTT
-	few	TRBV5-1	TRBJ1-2	CASSLEGGGYGYTF	TGCGCCAGCAGCTTGGAAGGGGGAGGGTATGGCTACACCTTC
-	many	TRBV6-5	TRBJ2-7	CASSYGNGLYEQYF	TGTGCCAGCAGTTATGGGAACGGTCTCTACGAGCAGTACTTC
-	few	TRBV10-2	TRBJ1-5	CASSPGRGMDQPQHF	TGCGCCAGCAGCCCGGGGAGGGGGATGGATCAGCCCCAGCATTTT